What follows is one T cell receptor beta chain and its context. This specimen comes from a study of shared clonotypes between healthy human individuals. The germline V gene has CDR1 SEHNR and CDR2 FQNEAQ (reference sequence). Trimming cost V 4 bases and J 10 bases, with 11 bases left between them. This CDR3 region has 12 residues. Measured with immunoSEQ multiplex PCR; TCRdb has only the in-frame clones, and not every one. Of around 2,000,000 clones detected, 95% appear once; the ten largest clones hold more than 0.1%. What was sequenced was naive CD4+ T cells sorted from blood. Sample subset: CD45RA+ positively selected. The receptor was isolated from a man younger than 35 in good health. The rearrangement links TRBV7-9 to TRBJ2-1; a possible D gene is TRBD2 (5 bases). CDR3 amino acids: CASSSGRPEQFF. The CDR3 nucleotides read TGTGCCAGCAGCTCGGGGAGACCCGAGCAGTTCTTC.